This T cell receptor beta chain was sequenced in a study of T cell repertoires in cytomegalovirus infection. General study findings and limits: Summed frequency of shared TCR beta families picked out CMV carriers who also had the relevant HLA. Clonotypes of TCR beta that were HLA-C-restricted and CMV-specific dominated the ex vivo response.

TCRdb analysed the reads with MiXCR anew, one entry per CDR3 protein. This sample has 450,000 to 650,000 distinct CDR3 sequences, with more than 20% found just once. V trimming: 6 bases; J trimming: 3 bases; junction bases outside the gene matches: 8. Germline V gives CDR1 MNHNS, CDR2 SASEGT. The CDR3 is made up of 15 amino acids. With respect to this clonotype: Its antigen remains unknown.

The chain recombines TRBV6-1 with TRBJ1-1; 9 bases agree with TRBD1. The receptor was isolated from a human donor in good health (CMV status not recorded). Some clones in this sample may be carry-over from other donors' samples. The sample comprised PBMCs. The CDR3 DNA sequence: TGTGCCAGCAGCGAAACAGGGGGCAGGTACACTGAAGCTTTCTTT. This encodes CASSETGGRYTEAFF.